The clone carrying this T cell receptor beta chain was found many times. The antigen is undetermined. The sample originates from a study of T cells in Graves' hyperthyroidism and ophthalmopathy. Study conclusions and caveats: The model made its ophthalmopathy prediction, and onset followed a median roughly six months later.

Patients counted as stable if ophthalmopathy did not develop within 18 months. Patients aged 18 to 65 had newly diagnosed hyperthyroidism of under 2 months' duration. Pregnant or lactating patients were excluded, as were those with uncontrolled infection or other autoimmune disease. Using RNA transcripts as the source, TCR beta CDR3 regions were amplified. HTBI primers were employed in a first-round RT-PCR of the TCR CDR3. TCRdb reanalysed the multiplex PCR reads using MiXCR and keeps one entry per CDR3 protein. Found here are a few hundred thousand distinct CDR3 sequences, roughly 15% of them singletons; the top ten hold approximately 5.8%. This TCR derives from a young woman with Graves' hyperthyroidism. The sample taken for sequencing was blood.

The CDR3 sequence: CASSQLLAGGFSQYTQYF. DNA of the CDR3: TGCGCCAGCAGCCAATTACTAGCGGGAGGATTCAGTCAGTATACGCAGTATTTT. This sequence joins TRBV4-3 and TRBJ2-3; 12 nucleotides align to TRBD2. Germline CDR1 and CDR2: LGHNA and YSLEER. Trimming took 2 bases from V and 7 from J; bases not matched to a gene: 13. This CDR3 has 18 amino acids.